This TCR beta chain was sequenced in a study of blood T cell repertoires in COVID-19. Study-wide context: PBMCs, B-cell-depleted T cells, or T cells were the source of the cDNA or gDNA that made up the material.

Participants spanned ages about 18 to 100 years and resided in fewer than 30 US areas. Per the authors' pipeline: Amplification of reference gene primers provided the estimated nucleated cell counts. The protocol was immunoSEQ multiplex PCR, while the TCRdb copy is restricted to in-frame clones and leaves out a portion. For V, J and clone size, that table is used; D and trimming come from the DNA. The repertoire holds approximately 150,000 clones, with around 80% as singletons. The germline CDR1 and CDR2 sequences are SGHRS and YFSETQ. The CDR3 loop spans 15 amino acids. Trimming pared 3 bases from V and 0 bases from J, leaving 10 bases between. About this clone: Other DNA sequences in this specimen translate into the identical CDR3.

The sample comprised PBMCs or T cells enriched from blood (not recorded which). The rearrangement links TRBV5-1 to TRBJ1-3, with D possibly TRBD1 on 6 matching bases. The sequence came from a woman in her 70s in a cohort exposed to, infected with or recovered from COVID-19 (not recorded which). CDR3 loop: CASSSQGASGNTIYF. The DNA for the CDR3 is TGCGCCAGCAGCTCACAGGGCGCCTCTGGAAACACCATATATTTT.